This T cell receptor (beta chain) was documented in a study of blood T cell repertoires in COVID-19. On the study more broadly: There were acute and convalescent COVID-19 samples, and they came from the United States, Italy and Spain. The cDNA or gDNA used as material had been derived from T cells, B-cell-depleted T cells, or PBMCs.

Original processing notes: Estimation of nucleated cell counts was performed using reference gene primer amplification. Sequencing used immunoSEQ multiplex PCR; TCRdb keeps in-frame clones, though not all of them. V and J calls and clone size are as listed in that table; D and trimming were resolved from the DNA. Altogether about 500,000 clones are present, about 88% being singletons, with the ten largest covering 7.5% to 9.5%. While infection was still active, Seattle patients were enrolled and then followed longitudinally. The CDR3 is 16 residues long. Trimming took off 0 bases at V and 5 bases at J, with 14 bases between the two ends. Germline CDR1 LNHNV, CDR2 YYDKDF (reference sequence).

This clonotype originated in a woman between 50 and 59 years old with COVID-19, enrolled during active disease. The chain joins TRBV15 to TRBJ2-1, with D tentatively TRBD1 (5 bases). Sequenced input: peripheral blood. CDR3 coding DNA: TGTGCCACCAGCAGAGATGTGACAGCCACCGACAATGAGCAGTTCTTC. Translation: CATSRDVTATDNEQFF.